A selection of T cell receptor beta chains follows, all from one sample in a study of T-cell reconstitution after alpha-beta-depleted transplantation in children. TCRdb passed the PCR reads through MiXCR, listing each CDR3 protein once. The sample lists about 270,000 distinct CDR3 sequences; 9.9% were seen once. The input for sequencing was PBMCs from the stem cell graft donor, taken from the stem cell graft. The source is a human donor who donated a stem cell graft to a child with SCID. The CDR3 runs from the conserved cysteine through the conserved F or W. Each record gives: J gene, V gene, CDR3 protein.

TRBJ1-5 | TRBV20-1 | CSARGVRESVSNQPQHF
TRBJ1-5 | TRBV7-9 | CASTVGNQPQHF
TRBJ1-2 | TRBV5-1 | CASSLAPGHYGYTF
TRBJ2-7 | TRBV5-1 | CASSLAGVAYEQYF
TRBJ1-4 | TRBV20-1 | CSATNDRNEKLFF
TRBJ1-2 | TRBV6-4 | CASSDTVSYGYTF
TRBJ2-7 | TRBV7-8 | CASSLNGQIYEQYF
TRBJ2-1 | TRBV6-5 | CASSYRPNEQFF
TRBJ1-2 | TRBV12-3/TRBV12-4 | CASSYKTDPGGYTF
TRBJ2-2 | TRBV3-1 | CASSQHTGGVSGELFF
TRBJ1-1 | TRBV2 | CASSARQGVTEAFF